This TCR beta chain was captured by sequencing in a study of cytomegalovirus exposure and HLA in healthy donors. Germline lookup yields CDR1 SGHNT and CDR2 YENEEA. The CDR3 covers 15 residues. V lost 5 bases, J lost 5 bases, and 6 bases stayed unmatched. Study-level points and caveats: There was a cluster of highly shared sequence variants that was likely a sequencing artifact. The study found most TCR sequences rare, yet found some public TCRs in many donors.

PCR amplification relied on 60 Vbeta primers (plus 13 Jbeta primers). Here immunoSEQ multiplex PCR was the method, and the copy in TCRdb shows in-frame clones only, minus some. Of some 150,000 clones listed, around 73% were seen once; the top ten hold 13% to 15%. For this clone: As yet, its antigen is unknown.

The genes are TRBV11-3 and TRBJ1-4; TRBD1 matches 9 bases. Source material: PBMCs. The origin of this receptor is a human donor in good health. In DNA, the CDR3 is TGTGCCAGCAGCGACCGGGACAGGGAGAATGAAAAACTGTTTTTT. Translation gives CASSDRDRENEKLFF.